This is a list of T cell receptor beta chains from one sample in a study of T cells in Graves' hyperthyroidism and ophthalmopathy. TCRdb independently ran MiXCR on the multiplex PCR reads; one entry per CDR3 protein. Of some 560,000 distinct CDR3 sequences listed, 15% to 17% were seen once; the top ten hold around 7.5%. Sequenced material: blood. Every receptor here comes from a woman aged 30 to 39 with Graves' hyperthyroidism. CDR3s include the opening cysteine and the closing phenylalanine or tryptophan. D genes are given only for firm matches. Some rows have no size entry. The others give once, few or many, or a class for an expanded clone.

cdr3_length: 14
v_call: TRBV2
d_call: TRBD1
j_call: TRBJ2-5
clone_size: many
cdr3_aa: CASKGSAGGETQYF
cdr3_nt: TGTGCCAGCAAAGGGAGCGCAGGGGGAGAGACCCAGTACTTC

cdr3_length: 17
v_call: TRBV6-5
d_call: NA
j_call: TRBJ2-2
clone_size: NA
cdr3_aa: CASSYSRQGADTGELFF
cdr3_nt: TGTGCCAGCAGTTACTCGCGTCAGGGTGCGGACACCGGGGAGCTGTTTTTT

cdr3_length: 14
v_call: TRBV7-9
d_call: NA
j_call: TRBJ2-7
clone_size: many
cdr3_aa: CASSLGVGGYEQYF
cdr3_nt: TGTGCCAGCAGCTTAGGGGTTGGGGGGTACGAGCAGTACTTC

cdr3_length: 15
v_call: TRBV2
d_call: TRBD2
j_call: TRBJ2-1
clone_size: NA
cdr3_aa: CASRDLAGTYNEQFF
cdr3_nt: TGTGCCAGTCGCGATCTAGCGGGAACCTACAATGAGCAGTTCTTC

cdr3_length: 13
v_call: TRBV7-9
d_call: NA
j_call: TRBJ1-3
clone_size: NA
cdr3_aa: CASSRAPGNTIYF
cdr3_nt: TGTGCCAGCAGCAGAGCGCCGGGAAACACCATATATTTT

cdr3_length: 16
v_call: TRBV27
d_call: TRBD1
j_call: TRBJ2-2
clone_size: few
cdr3_aa: CASQRTFDRDTGELFF
cdr3_nt: TGTGCCAGCCAGAGAACCTTCGACAGGGACACCGGGGAGCTGTTTTTT

cdr3_length: 16
v_call: TRBV27
d_call: TRBD2
j_call: TRBJ2-7
clone_size: few
cdr3_aa: CASRPGLAGAVNEQYF
cdr3_nt: TGTGCCAGCAGACCGGGACTAGCGGGAGCAGTGAACGAGCAGTACTTC

cdr3_length: 18
v_call: TRBV12-3/TRBV12-4
d_call: NA
j_call: TRBJ2-7
clone_size: many
cdr3_aa: CASSSSGVMRGYSYEQYF
cdr3_nt: TGTGCCAGCAGCTCGTCTGGGGTTATGAGAGGGTACTCCTACGAGCAGTACTTC

cdr3_length: 17
v_call: TRBV4-1
d_call: TRBD2
j_call: TRBJ2-3
clone_size: few
cdr3_aa: CASSQVTSGFSTDTQYF
cdr3_nt: TGCGCCAGCAGCCAAGTTACTAGCGGGTTTAGCACAGATACGCAGTATTTT

cdr3_length: 12
v_call: TRBV29-1
d_call: NA
j_call: TRBJ1-1
clone_size: many
cdr3_aa: CSVRPGSTEAFF
cdr3_nt: TGCAGCGTACGACCTGGGAGCACTGAAGCTTTCTTT

cdr3_length: 14
v_call: TRBV10-3
d_call: NA
j_call: TRBJ2-7
clone_size: many
cdr3_aa: CAISGLDTTYEQYF
cdr3_nt: TGTGCCATCAGCGGCTTGGATACGACCTACGAGCAGTACTTC

cdr3_length: 14
v_call: TRBV9
d_call: NA
j_call: TRBJ2-5
clone_size: NA
cdr3_aa: CASSLRTAGGTQYF
cdr3_nt: TGTGCCAGCAGTTTACGGACTGCAGGAGGGACCCAGTACTTC

cdr3_length: 15
v_call: TRBV24-1
d_call: TRBD1
j_call: TRBJ1-4
clone_size: NA
cdr3_aa: CATSDWDRGHEKLFF
cdr3_nt: TGTGCCACCAGTGACTGGGACAGGGGGCATGAAAAACTGTTTTTT

cdr3_length: 12
v_call: TRBV7-9
d_call: NA
j_call: TRBJ2-2
clone_size: NA
cdr3_aa: CASSLSEGSVVF
cdr3_nt: TGTGCCAGCAGCTTATCAGAGGGGAGCGTGGTCTTT

cdr3_length: 12
v_call: TRBV6-5
d_call: NA
j_call: TRBJ2-4
clone_size: few
cdr3_aa: CASSYEGVVQYF
cdr3_nt: TGTGCCAGCAGTTACGAGGGAGTGGTTCAGTACTTC

cdr3_length: 15
v_call: TRBV30
d_call: TRBD1
j_call: TRBJ2-3
clone_size: many
cdr3_aa: CAWRTGDKLTDTQYF
cdr3_nt: TGTGCCTGGCGGACAGGGGACAAACTCACAGATACGCAGTATTTT

cdr3_length: 16
v_call: TRBV25-1
d_call: NA
j_call: TRBJ1-4
clone_size: NA
cdr3_aa: CASSPTLGGTNEKLFF
cdr3_nt: TGTGCCAGCAGCCCAACTCTAGGGGGTACTAATGAAAAACTGTTTTTT

cdr3_length: 16
v_call: TRBV12-5
d_call: TRBD2
j_call: TRBJ2-1
clone_size: once
cdr3_aa: CASGGLAGVSPNEQFF
cdr3_nt: TGTGCTAGTGGGGGACTAGCGGGAGTTTCGCCCAATGAGCAGTTCTTC